These 10 T cell receptor beta chains were all obtained from the same sample, sequenced in a study of blood T cell repertoires in COVID-19. This table comes from immunoSEQ multiplex PCR, and its TCRdb copy is limited to in-frame clones, with some not included. The sample carries roughly 100,000 clones, around 74% recorded once. Sequenced: peripheral blood. These receptors all come from a woman aged 70-85 years with acute or convalescent COVID-19.

The chain is built from TRBV7-8 and TRBJ1-2; D is undetermined. The ends were cut back, 2 bases at V and 6 bases at J, with 13 bases in the middle. The CDR3 loop spans 14 amino acids. The germline gives CDR1 SGHVS, CDR2 FQNEAQ. The CDR3 bases are TGTGCCAGCAGCTTAATGGTTGCACCGGATGGCTACACCTTC. This translates into CASSLMVAPDGYTF.

This rearrangement joins TRBV25-1 to TRBJ1-3; the match to TRBD1 covers 7 bases. This CDR3 spans 15 amino acids. The V segment lost 6 bases and the J segment 5 bases; nucleotides outside the gene matches: 10. Germline V gene sequence: CDR1 MGHDK, CDR2 SYGVNS. CDR3 sequence reads: CASSPRGTARNTIYF. For the CDR3, the DNA is TGTGCCAGCAGCCCGAGGGGGACAGCAAGAAACACCATATATTTT. Looking up the rest from reference TRBV25-1 and TRBJ1-3 gives the full variable domain: EADIYQTPRYLVIGTGKKITLECSQTMGHDKMYWYQQDPGMELHLIHYSYGVNSTEKGDLSSESTVSRIRTEHFPLTLESARPSHTSQYLCASSPRGTARNTIYFGEGSWLTVV.

This rearrangement joins TRBV28 to TRBJ2-7, with a weak D call TRBD1 (7 bases). The CDR3 spans 14 residues. V dropped 5 bases and J dropped 7 bases, with 18 bases sitting between them. Germline V gives CDR1 MDHEN, CDR2 SYDVKM. Here the CDR3 reads CASSPPEGAGEQYF. CDR3 in DNA: TGTGCCAGCAGTCCCCCGGAGGGGGCCGGGGAGCAGTACTTC.

V is TRBV30 and J is TRBJ2-7; no firm D call. V was pared by 5 bases and J by 0 bases, with 8 bases between. The CDR3 is made up of 12 amino acids. Germline V gene data show CDR1 as GTSNPN and CDR2 as SVGIG (reference sequence). The CDR3 DNA follows: TGTGCCTGGGGCTCGGTCTCCTACGAGCAGTACTTC. Translated: CAWGSVSYEQYF.

This clone came up a few times. The chain has TRBV4-1 and TRBJ1-1, with D unclear. Germline CDR1 MGHRA, CDR2 YSYEKL. The V and J ends lost 2 bases and 8 bases respectively, with 6 bases between them. This CDR3 has 11 residues. The DNA for the CDR3 is TGCGCCAGCAGCCAACGACAAGAAGCTTTCTTT. Translation gives CASSQRQEAFF.

This chain uses TRBV10-1 with TRBJ1-1, with D perhaps matching TRBD1 (6 bases). Germline assignment: CDR1 WNHNN and CDR2 SYGVQD (reference sequence). The ends were cut back, 3 bases at V and 3 bases at J, with 14 bases in the middle. The CDR3 has 15 amino acids. The CDR3 protein is CASSDHGQRDTEAFF. CDR3 in DNA: TGCGCCAGCAGTGACCACGGACAGAGGGACACTGAAGCTTTCTTT.

The chain couples TRBV3-1 (or the pseudogene TRBV3-2) to TRBJ2-3; TRBD2 aligns across 10 bases. Germline CDR1 reads LGHDT; CDR2 reads YNNKEL (reference sequence). CDR3 length: 15 residues. Trimming took 4 bases from V and 2 from J; bases not matched to a gene: 3. CDR3 DNA sequence: TGTGCCAGCAGCCTAGGACTAGCGGTCACAGATACGCAGTATTTT. Protein sequence: CASSLGLAVTDTQYF.

Concerning this clone: A read error is possible here, since a much larger clone lies one base away. The rearrangement joins TRBV5-6 to TRBJ1-2; D possibly corresponds to TRBD1 (5 bases). V was shortened by 1 base and J by 2 bases, with 6 bases between the two germline ends. The V gene's germline CDR1 is SGHDT and CDR2 YYEEEE. The CDR3 has 13 amino acids. The CDR3: CASSLNRNYGYTF. For the CDR3, the DNA is TGTGCCAGCAGCTTGAACAGGAACTATGGCTACACCTTC.

This sequence joins TRBV5-5 and TRBJ1-1; D possibly corresponds to TRBD1 (5 bases). V gave up 4 bases and J gave up 1 base, with 8 bases separating them. CDR1 SGHKS and CDR2 YYEKEE come from the germline V gene (reference sequence). The CDR3 is 13 amino acids. The CDR3 is CASSAQGNTEAFF. The CDR3 nucleotides read TGTGCCAGCAGCGCCCAGGGGAACACTGAAGCTTTCTTT. Together with reference TRBV5-5 and TRBJ1-1, the CDR3 gives the full variable domain: DAGVTQSPTHLIKTRGQQVTLRCSPISGHKSVSWYQQVLGQGPQFIFQYYEKEERGRGNFPDRFSARQFPNYSSELNVNALLLGDSALYLCASSAQGNTEAFFGQGTRLTVV.

This clone has ten or more counts. This chain connects TRBV28 to TRBJ1-5, with a possible D match to TRBD1 (5 bases). Trimming took 10 bases from V and 0 from J, leaving 13 bases between them. From germline, CDR1 is MDHEN and CDR2 SYDVKM. This CDR3 has 14 residues. Here the CDR3 reads CATDSVYSNQPQHF. CDR3 bases: TGTGCCACTGACAGCGTGTATAGCAATCAGCCCCAGCATTTT. The full variable domain, rest sourced from reference TRBV28 and TRBJ1-5, is DVKVTQSSRYLVKRTGEKVFLECVQDMDHENMFWYRQDPGLGLRLIYFSYDVKMKEKGDIPEGYSVSREKKERFSLILESASTNQTSMYLCATDSVYSNQPQHFGDGTRLSIL.